One sample yielded the 24 T cell receptor beta chains listed below, sequenced in a study of tumor-infiltrating lymphocytes in localized non-small cell lung cancer. TCRdb's copy holds only in-frame clones and misses some; the assay was immunoSEQ multiplex PCR. The table shows 10,000 or so clones, with around 80% occurring only once. The sample was lung tumor tissue. All receptors derive from a human donor with non-small cell lung cancer.

J is TRBJ2-7 and V is TRBV6-7; D is unresolved. TRBV6-7 is given ORF status, its function remaining uncertain. The V gene lost 5 bases and the J gene lost 6 bases, with 35 bases spanning the gap. The CDR3 is 20 amino acids. The CDR3 loop is CASSPNPAFFSRQEHCEQYF. The DNA for the CDR3 is TGTGCCAGCAGTCCTAACCCCGCGTTTTTCAGCAGGCAGGAGCACTGCGAGCAGTACTTC.

A single count supports this clone. The chain joins TRBV11-1 to TRBJ1-3; unclear D gene. V was pared by 3 bases and J by 0 bases, with 9 bases between. CDR3 length: 15 residues. In germline, CDR1 is SGHAT, CDR2 FQDESV (reference sequence). CDR3 nucleotides: TGTGCCAGCAGCTTCGGGGAAGGCTCTGGAAACACCATATATTTT. The encoded protein is CASSFGEGSGNTIYF. Based on the CDR3 plus reference TRBV11-1 and TRBJ1-3, the full variable domain is EAEVAQSPRYKITEKSQAVAFWCDPISGHATLYWYRQILGQGPELLVQFQDESVVDDSQLPKDRFSAERLKGVDSTLKIQPAELGDSAMYLCASSFGEGSGNTIYFGEGSWLTVV.

The rearrangement joins TRBV5-1 to TRBJ2-7; D call uncertain. Germline CDR1 and CDR2: SGHRS and YFSETQ. This CDR3 is built from 15 residues. Trimming cost V 4 bases and J 0 bases, with 14 bases left between them. This chain's CDR3 is CASSTSLAVSYEQYF. CDR3 DNA sequence: TGCGCCAGCAGCACCTCGCTGGCGGTCTCCTACGAGCAGTACTTC.

Concerning this clone: At one boundary the junction diverges from the germline segment, which might be a read error. CDR3 sequence: CASSLVQGSTEKLFF. The CDR3 DNA reads TGTGCCAGCAGCTTGGTTCAGGGGTCGACTGAAAAACTGTTTTTT. The chain has TRBV5-1 and TRBJ1-4; the D gene is possibly TRBD1 (6 bases). The CDR3 has 15 residues. Germline loops: CDR1 SGHRS, CDR2 YFSETQ.

The V and J genes are TRBV5-1 and TRBJ2-4, with 8 bases matching TRBD1. Germline CDR1 reads SGHRS; CDR2 reads YFSETQ. This CDR3 region has 15 residues. V shed 2 bases and J 5 bases; nucleotides not matched to a gene: 6. The DNA of the CDR3 is TGCGCCAGCAGCTTTGGGCCGGACAGGGAAAACATTCAGTACTTC. Translated: CASSFGPDRENIQYF.

The rearrangement uses TRBV25-1 and TRBJ1-4; TRBD1 matches at 8 bases. The V and J ends lost 3 bases and 8 bases, in that order; junction bases with no gene match: 2. CDR3 length equals 13 residues. The germline V gene has CDR1 MGHDK and CDR2 SYGVNS. For the CDR3, the DNA is TGTGCCAGCAGTGACGGACAGGGAGAAAAACTGTTTTTT. Protein: CASSDGQGEKLFF.

The rearrangement uses TRBV6-6 and TRBJ1-2; D perhaps matches TRBD1 (6 bases). Germline V gene sequence: CDR1 MNHNY, CDR2 SVGAGI (reference sequence). The V and J ends lost 0 bases and 4 bases respectively, with 12 bases between them. The CDR3 extends over 15 amino acids. In DNA, the CDR3 is TGTGCCAGCAGTTACTCGCCAGGGGAGGGCTATGGCTACACCTTC. It yields the protein CASSYSPGEGYGYTF.

The chain has TRBV30 and TRBJ1-6; 7 nucleotides match TRBD1. With V trimmed by 7 bases and J by 8 bases, 5 bases remained unmatched. Germline V gene sequence: CDR1 GTSNPN, CDR2 SVGIG (reference sequence). The CDR3 totals 12 residues. The DNA for the CDR3 is TGTGCCTACCGACAGGGTCATTCACCCCTCCACTTT. It codes for CAYRQGHSPLHF.

This clone has a single count. The chain joins TRBV4-1 to TRBJ2-6; 11 positions match TRBD2. The J segment lost 0 bases and the V segment lost 3 bases, leaving 7 bases of the junction unmatched. This CDR3 region has 19 residues. Germline V gives CDR1 MGHRA, CDR2 YSYEKL. The CDR3 loop reads CASSHLGLADPSGANVLTF. The CDR3 DNA reads as TGCGCCAGCAGCCACTTGGGACTAGCGGACCCCTCTGGGGCCAACGTCCTGACTTTC.

This chain joins TRBV13 and TRBJ2-7; 9 bases agree with TRBD1. After removal of 4 bases from V and 3 bases from J, the junction contained 7 bases not matched to a gene. Germline loops: CDR1 PRHDT, CDR2 FYEKMQ (reference sequence). The CDR3 loop spans 15 amino acids. CDR3 sequence: CASSSPGQGHYEQYF. CDR3 DNA sequence: TGTGCCAGCAGCTCGCCGGGACAGGGACACTACGAGCAGTACTTC.

The chain is built from TRBV12-5 and TRBJ1-5; 7 positions agree with TRBD1. With 4 bases clipped from V and 0 bases from J, the junction kept 9 bases outside the gene matches. The CDR3 contains 17 residues. Germline V CDR1 and CDR2: LGHNT, FRNRAP. The CDR3 is CASGSATGDGSNQPQHF. The CDR3 nucleotides read TGTGCTAGTGGTTCGGCAACAGGGGACGGTAGCAATCAGCCCCAGCATTTT. The full variable domain, with the rest looked up from reference TRBV12-5 and TRBJ1-5, is DARVTQTPRHKVTEMGQEVTMRCQPILGHNTVFWYRQTMMQGLELLAYFRNRAPLDDSGMPKDRFSAEMPDATLATLKIQPSEPRDSAVYFCASGSATGDGSNQPQHFGDGTRLSIL.

The chain combines TRBV4-1 with TRBJ2-3; the D gene is possibly TRBD1 (6 bases). CDR1 is MGHRA, CDR2 YSYEKL, per germline. Trimming stripped 1 base from V and 5 bases from J, with 16 bases between. The CDR3 is 16 residues long. As DNA, the CDR3 is TGCGCCAGCAGCCAAGTCTCAGGGGTTTTGATAGATACGCAGTATTTT. Protein product: CASSQVSGVLIDTQYF.

In this sample, this clone turned up once. The chain combines TRBV7-9 with TRBJ2-3, with 8 bases lining up with TRBD2. Germline V lookup: CDR1 SEHNR, CDR2 FQNEAQ (reference sequence). J lost 0 bases, V lost 7 bases, and 9 bases had no gene match. The CDR3 runs 16 residues. The CDR3 bases are TGTGCCAGCAACCGTGAAAGCGGGGGAAGCACAGATACGCAGTATTTT. It is translated as CASNRESGGSTDTQYF.

The table lists this clone with a count of one. The rearrangement joins TRBV2 to TRBJ1-5; no definite D call. V was cut by 2 bases and J by 0 bases, with 14 bases left in between. This CDR3 contains 17 residues. Germline loops: CDR1 SNHLY, CDR2 FYNNEI. As DNA, the CDR3 is TGTGCCAGCAGTGAAAGGGCAGGTGGAATTAGCAATCAGCCCCAGCATTTT. This gives the protein CASSERAGGISNQPQHF.

The chain employs TRBV2 and TRBJ2-1; 15 bases are shared with TRBD2. V was clipped by 7 bases and J by 9 bases; unmatched bases: 10. The CDR3 has 16 amino acids. Germline CDR1 and CDR2: SNHLY and FYNNEI. CDR3 sequence (DNA): TGTGCCAGCATTGGGGGACTAGCGGGAGGCCCGGGTGAGCAGTTCTTC. It translates to CASIGGLAGGPGEQFF.

The rearrangement uses TRBV2 and TRBJ1-6; unclear D gene. V was shortened by 5 bases and J by 14 bases, with 16 bases between the two germline ends. The CDR3 contains 13 residues. The V gene's germline CDR1 is SNHLY and CDR2 FYNNEI. The CDR3 sequence: CASSTDGVGTLHF. DNA of the CDR3: TGTGCCAGCAGTACGGACGGGGTTGGGACCCTCCACTTT.

The chain employs TRBV11-3 and TRBJ1-1; the D is unclear. The CDR3 is 13 amino acids. The ends were cut back, 0 bases at V and 1 base at J, with 3 bases in the middle. Germline lookup yields CDR1 SGHNT and CDR2 YENEEA. CDR3 sequence (DNA): TGTGCCAGCAGCTTAGACGAGAACACTGAAGCTTTCTTT. Its protein product is CASSLDENTEAFF.

This clone is medium-sized by share. The genes are TRBV5-6 and TRBJ2-5; 13 nucleotides match TRBD2. Germline CDR1 is SGHDT and CDR2 is YYEEEE. The CDR3 spans 17 residues. J lost 7 bases, V lost 4 bases, and 13 bases had no gene match. CDR3 protein: CASSGYGTSGAGGTQYF. The CDR3 region has the DNA TGTGCCAGCAGCGGATACGGGACTAGCGGGGCGGGGGGGACCCAGTACTTC. Drawing the rest from reference TRBV5-6 and TRBJ2-5, the complete variable domain is DAGVTQSPTHLIKTRGQQVTLRCSPKSGHDTVSWYQQALGQGPQFIFQYYEEEERQRGNFPDRFSGHQFPNYSSELNVNALLLGDSALYLCASSGYGTSGAGGTQYFGPGTRLLVL.

This chain links TRBV7-8 with TRBJ2-1, with D tentatively TRBD1 (6 bases). V lost 4 bases, J lost 1 base, and 11 bases lay in between. This CDR3 comprises 15 residues. CDR1 SGHVS and CDR2 FQNEAQ come from the germline V gene. The CDR3 DNA reads as TGTGCCAGCAGCTCAACCAGGGGATCCTACAATGAGCAGTTCTTC. It codes for CASSSTRGSYNEQFF.

The V call is TRBV11-2, the J call TRBJ2-3; 16 bases line up with TRBD2. There are 17 residues in the CDR3. J was trimmed by 2 bases and V by 8 bases; bases with no gene match: 7. Germline V lookup: CDR1 SGHAT, CDR2 FQNNGV. The CDR3 DNA sequence: TGTGCCAGCGGCGGGACTAGCGGGAGGGTGGTCACAGATACGCAGTATTTT. As protein: CASGGTSGRVVTDTQYF.

The chain joins TRBV4-2 to TRBJ2-7; TRBD2 agrees at 14 bases. Per the germline V gene, CDR1 is LGHNA and CDR2 is YNFKEQ. With V trimmed by 1 base and J by 6 bases, 5 bases remained unmatched. The CDR3 length is 16 residues. The DNA of the CDR3 is TGTGCCAGCAGCCAAGCTGGGACTAGCGGGAGATCCGAGCAGTACTTC. Its protein product is CASSQAGTSGRSEQYF.

The chain is built from TRBV15 and TRBJ1-5, with 8 bases matching TRBD1. The J segment lost 4 bases and the V segment lost 5 bases, leaving 7 bases of the junction unmatched. Germline lookup yields CDR1 LNHNV and CDR2 YYDKDF (reference sequence). This CDR3 has 15 residues. As DNA, the CDR3 is TGTGCCACCAGCCTAGGACAGGGAAAAAATCAGCCCCAGCATTTT. Translation: CATSLGQGKNQPQHF.

The rearrangement links TRBV18 to TRBJ1-5; D is uncertain. Germline V gene sequence: CDR1 KGHSH, CDR2 LQKENI. The CDR3 spans 14 residues. V shed 6 bases and J shed 5 bases, with 14 bases lying between them. CDR3 protein: CASSLGLFDQPQHF. CDR3 DNA sequence: TGTGCCAGCTCCCTCGGTCTCTTCGATCAGCCCCAGCATTTT.

V gene TRBV30 combines with J gene TRBJ1-2; TRBD1 aligns across 7 bases. Trimming removed 3 bases from V and 9 bases from J; junction bases left unmatched: 10. From germline, CDR1 is GTSNPN and CDR2 SVGIG (reference sequence). The CDR3 length is 13 residues. The chain's CDR3 is CAWRGQGQSSYTF. DNA of the CDR3: TGTGCCTGGAGAGGTCAGGGACAGTCAAGCTACACCTTC.